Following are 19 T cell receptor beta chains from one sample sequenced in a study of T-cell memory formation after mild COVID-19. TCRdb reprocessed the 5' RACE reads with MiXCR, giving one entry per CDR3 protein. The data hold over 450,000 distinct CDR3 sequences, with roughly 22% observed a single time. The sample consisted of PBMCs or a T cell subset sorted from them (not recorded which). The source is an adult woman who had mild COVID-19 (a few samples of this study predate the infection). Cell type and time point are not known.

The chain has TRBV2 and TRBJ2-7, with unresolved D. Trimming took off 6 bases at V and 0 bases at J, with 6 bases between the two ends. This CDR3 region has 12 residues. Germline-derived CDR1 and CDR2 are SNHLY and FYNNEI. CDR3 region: CASRSDSYEQYF. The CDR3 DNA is TGTGCCAGCAGGAGTGACTCCTACGAGCAGTACTTC.

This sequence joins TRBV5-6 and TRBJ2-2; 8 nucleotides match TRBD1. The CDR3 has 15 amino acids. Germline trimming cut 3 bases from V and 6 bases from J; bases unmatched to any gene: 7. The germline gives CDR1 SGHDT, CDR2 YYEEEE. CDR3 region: CASSWTGRSSGELFF. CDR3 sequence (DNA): TGTGCCAGCAGCTGGACAGGGAGATCATCCGGGGAGCTGTTTTTT.

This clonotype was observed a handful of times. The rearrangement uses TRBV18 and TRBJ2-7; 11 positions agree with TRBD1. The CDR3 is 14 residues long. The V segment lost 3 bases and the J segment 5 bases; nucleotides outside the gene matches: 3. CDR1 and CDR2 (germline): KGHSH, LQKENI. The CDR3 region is CASSPGTGGNEQYF. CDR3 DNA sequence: TGTGCCAGCTCACCCGGGACAGGGGGTAACGAGCAGTACTTC.

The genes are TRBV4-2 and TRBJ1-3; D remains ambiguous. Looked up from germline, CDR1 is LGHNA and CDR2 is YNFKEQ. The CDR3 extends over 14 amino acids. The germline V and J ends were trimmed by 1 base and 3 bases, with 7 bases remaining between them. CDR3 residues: CASSQVGVGNTIYF. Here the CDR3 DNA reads TGTGCCAGCAGCCAAGTTGGGGTTGGAAACACCATATATTTT.

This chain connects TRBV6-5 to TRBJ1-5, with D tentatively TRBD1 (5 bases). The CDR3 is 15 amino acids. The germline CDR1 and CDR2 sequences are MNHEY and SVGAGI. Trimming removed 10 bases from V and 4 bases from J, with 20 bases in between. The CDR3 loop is CATHPQGSLNQPQHF. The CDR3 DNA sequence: TGTGCCACCCACCCCCAGGGAAGTCTGAATCAGCCCCAGCATTTT.

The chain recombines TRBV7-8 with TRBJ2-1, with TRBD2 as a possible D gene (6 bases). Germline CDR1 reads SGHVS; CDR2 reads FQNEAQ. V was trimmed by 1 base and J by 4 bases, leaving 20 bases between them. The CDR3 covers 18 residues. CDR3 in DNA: TGTGCCAGCAGCTTAGGCGGGCTAGCGCCCGACCTTTACAATGAGCAGTTCTTC. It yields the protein CASSLGGLAPDLYNEQFF.

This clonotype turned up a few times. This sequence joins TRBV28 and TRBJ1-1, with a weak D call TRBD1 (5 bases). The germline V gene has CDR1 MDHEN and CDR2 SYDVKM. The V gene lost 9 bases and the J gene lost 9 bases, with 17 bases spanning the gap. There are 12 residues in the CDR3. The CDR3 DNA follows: TGTGCCAGTTGTGTTTCGACAGATAAAGCTTTCTTT. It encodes CASCVSTDKAFF.

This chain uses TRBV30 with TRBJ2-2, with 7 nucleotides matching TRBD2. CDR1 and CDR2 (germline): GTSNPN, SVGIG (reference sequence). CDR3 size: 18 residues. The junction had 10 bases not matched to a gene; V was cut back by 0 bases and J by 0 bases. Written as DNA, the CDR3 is TGTGCCTGGAGTGTATTCGGCGGGAGAGTCCCGAACACCGGGGAGCTGTTTTTT. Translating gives CAWSVFGGRVPNTGELFF.

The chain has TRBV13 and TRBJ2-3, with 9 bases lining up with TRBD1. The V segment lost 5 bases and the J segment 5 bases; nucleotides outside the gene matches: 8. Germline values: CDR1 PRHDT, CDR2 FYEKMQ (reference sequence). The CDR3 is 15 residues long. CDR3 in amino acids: CASSLNDRGLDTQYF. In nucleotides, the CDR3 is TGTGCCAGCAGCCTCAACGACAGGGGGTTAGATACGCAGTATTTT.

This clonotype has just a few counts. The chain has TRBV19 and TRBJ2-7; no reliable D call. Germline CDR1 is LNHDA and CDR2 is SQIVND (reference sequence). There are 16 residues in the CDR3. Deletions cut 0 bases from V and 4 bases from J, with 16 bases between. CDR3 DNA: TGTGCCAGTAGTATAGACCCGCGGATAGAGAGGTACGAGCAGTACTTC. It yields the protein CASSIDPRIERYEQYF. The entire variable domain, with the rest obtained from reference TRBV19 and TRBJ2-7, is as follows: DGGITQSPKYLFRKEGQNVTLSCEQNLNHDAMYWYRQDPGQGLRLIYYSQIVNDFQKGDIAEGYSVSREKKESFPLTVTSAQKNPTAFYLCASSIDPRIERYEQYFGPGTRLTVT.

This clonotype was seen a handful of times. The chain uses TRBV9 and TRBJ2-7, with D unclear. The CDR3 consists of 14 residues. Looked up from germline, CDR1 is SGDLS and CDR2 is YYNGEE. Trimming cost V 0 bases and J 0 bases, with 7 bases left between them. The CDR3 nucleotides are TGTGCCAGCAGCGTAGTAGCAGGCTCCTACGAGCAGTACTTC. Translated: CASSVVAGSYEQYF. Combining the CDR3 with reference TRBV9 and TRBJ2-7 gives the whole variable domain DSGVTQTPKHLITATGQRVTLRCSPRSGDLSVYWYQQSLDQGLQFLIQYYNGEERAKGNILERFSAQQFPDLHSELNLSSLELGDSALYFCASSVVAGSYEQYFGPGTRLTVT.

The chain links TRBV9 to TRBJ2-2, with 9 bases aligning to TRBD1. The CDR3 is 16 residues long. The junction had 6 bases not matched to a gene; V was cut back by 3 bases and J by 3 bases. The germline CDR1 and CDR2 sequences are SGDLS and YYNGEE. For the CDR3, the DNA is TGTGCCAGCAGCGCACCCGGGACAGGGTACACCGGGGAGCTGTTTTTT. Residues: CASSAPGTGYTGELFF. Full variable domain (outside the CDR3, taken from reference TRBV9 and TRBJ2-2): DSGVTQTPKHLITATGQRVTLRCSPRSGDLSVYWYQQSLDQGLQFLIQYYNGEERAKGNILERFSAQQFPDLHSELNLSSLELGDSALYFCASSAPGTGYTGELFFGEGSRLTVL.

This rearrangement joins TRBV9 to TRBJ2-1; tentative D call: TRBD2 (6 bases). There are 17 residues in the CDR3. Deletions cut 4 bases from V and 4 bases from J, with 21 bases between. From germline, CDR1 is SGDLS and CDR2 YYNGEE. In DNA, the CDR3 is TGTGCCAGCAGCATAGTGAGCGGGCCCGGTGCATACAATGAGCAGTTCTTC. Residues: CASSIVSGPGAYNEQFF.

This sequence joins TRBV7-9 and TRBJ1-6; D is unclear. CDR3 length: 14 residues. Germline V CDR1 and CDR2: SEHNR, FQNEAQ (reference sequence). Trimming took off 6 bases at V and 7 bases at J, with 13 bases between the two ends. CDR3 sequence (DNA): TGTGCCAGCAGTTACGACGGCTGGAATTCACCCCTCCACTTT. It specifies CASSYDGWNSPLHF.

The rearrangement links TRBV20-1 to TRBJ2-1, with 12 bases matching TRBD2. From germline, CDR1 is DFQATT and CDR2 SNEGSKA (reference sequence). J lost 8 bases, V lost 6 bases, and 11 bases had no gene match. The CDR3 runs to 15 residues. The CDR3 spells CSAALGLAGRDEQFF. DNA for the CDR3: TGCAGTGCCGCACTCGGACTAGCGGGAAGGGATGAGCAGTTCTTC.

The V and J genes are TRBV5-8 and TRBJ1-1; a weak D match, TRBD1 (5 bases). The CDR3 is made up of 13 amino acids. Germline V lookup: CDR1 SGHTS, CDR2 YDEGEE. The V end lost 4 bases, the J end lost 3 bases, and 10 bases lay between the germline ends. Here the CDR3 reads CASSRDRYTEAFF. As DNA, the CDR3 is TGTGCCAGCAGCCGGGACCGATACACTGAAGCTTTCTTT. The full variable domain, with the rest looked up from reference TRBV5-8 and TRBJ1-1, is EAGVTQSPTHLIKTRGQQATLRCSPISGHTSVYWYQQALGLGLQFLLWYDEGEERNRGNFPPRFSGRQFPNYSSELNVNALELEDSALYLCASSRDRYTEAFFGQGTRLTVV.

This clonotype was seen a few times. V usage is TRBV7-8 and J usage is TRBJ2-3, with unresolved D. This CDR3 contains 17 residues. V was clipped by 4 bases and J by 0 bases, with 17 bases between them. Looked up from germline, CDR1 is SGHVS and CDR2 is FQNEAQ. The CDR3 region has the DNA TGTGCCAGCAGCTCCCCAATGGAAGTGCGTAGCACAGATACGCAGTATTTT. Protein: CASSSPMEVRSTDTQYF.

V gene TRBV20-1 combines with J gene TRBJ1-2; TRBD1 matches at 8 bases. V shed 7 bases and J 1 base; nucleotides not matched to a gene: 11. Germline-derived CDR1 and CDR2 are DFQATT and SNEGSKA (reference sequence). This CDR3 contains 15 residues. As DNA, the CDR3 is TGCAGTGTTAACTACGGGACAGGCGTTAACTATGGCTACACCTTC. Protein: CSVNYGTGVNYGYTF.

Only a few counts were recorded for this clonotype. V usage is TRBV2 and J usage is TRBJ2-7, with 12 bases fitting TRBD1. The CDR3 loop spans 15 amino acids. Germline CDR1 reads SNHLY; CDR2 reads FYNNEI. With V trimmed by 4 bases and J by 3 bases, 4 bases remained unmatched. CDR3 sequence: CASSGDRGRYYEQYF. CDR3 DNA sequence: TGTGCCAGCAGTGGGGACAGGGGGCGGTACTACGAGCAGTACTTC.